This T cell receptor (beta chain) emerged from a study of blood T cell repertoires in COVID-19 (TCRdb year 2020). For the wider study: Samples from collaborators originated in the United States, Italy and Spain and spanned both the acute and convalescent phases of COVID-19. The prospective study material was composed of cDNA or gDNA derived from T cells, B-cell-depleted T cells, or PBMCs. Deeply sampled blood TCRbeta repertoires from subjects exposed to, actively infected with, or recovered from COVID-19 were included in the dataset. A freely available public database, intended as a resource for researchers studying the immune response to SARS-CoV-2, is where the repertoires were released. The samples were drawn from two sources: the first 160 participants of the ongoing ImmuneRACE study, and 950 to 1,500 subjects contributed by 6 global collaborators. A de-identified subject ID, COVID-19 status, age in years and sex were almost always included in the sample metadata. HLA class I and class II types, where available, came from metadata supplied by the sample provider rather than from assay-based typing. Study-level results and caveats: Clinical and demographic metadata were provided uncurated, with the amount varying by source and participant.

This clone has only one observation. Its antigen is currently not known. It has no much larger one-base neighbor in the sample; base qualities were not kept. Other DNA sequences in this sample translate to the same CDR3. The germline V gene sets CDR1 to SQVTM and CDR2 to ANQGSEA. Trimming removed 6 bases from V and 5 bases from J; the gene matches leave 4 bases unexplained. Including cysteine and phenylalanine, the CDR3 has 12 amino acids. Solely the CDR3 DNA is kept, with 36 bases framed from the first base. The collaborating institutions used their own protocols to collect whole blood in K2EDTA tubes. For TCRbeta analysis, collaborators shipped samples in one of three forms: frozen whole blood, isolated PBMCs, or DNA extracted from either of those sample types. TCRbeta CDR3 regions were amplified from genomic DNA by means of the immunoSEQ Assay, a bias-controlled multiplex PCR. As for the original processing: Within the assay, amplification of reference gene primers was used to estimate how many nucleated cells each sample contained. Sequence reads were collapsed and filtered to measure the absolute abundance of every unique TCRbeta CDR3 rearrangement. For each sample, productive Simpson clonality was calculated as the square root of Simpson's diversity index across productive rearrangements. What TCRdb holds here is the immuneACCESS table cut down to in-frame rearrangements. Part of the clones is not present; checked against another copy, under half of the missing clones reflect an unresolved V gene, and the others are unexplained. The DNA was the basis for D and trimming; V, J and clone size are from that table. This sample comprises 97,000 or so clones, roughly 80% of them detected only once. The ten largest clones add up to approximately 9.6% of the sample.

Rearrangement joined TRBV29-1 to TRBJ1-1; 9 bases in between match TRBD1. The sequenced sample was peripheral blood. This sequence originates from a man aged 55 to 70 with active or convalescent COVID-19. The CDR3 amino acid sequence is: CSVETGGTEAFF. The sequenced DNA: TGCAGCGTAGAGACAGGGGGAACTGAAGCTTTCTTT.